This T cell receptor beta chain was observed in a study of graft-versus-host responses after intestinal transplantation. With respect to this clone: Its specificity is unknown.

The V gene's germline CDR1 is SGHNT and CDR2 YYREEE (reference sequence). V was clipped by 0 bases and J by 2 bases, with 9 bases between them. This CDR3 has 14 amino acids. Using immunoSEQ multiplex PCR, the repertoire was profiled, and TCRdb retains in-frame clones only, with some absent. In the table there are about 96,000 clones, roughly 90% of which are singletons. J is TRBJ2-7 and V is TRBV5-4; no definite D call. The sequence came from a human donor who received an intestinal transplant. The specimen was unstimulated CD4+ T cells sorted from spleen or lymph node cells, collected before intestinal transplant. CDR3 loop: CASSLDRVPYEQYF. DNA of the CDR3: TGTGCCAGCAGCTTGGATAGAGTTCCCTACGAGCAGTACTTC.